There are a few counts of the clone carrying this T cell receptor beta chain. The source of the sample is a study of blood T cell repertoires in COVID-19. Study information: From the United States, Italy and Spain came samples of acute and convalescent COVID-19. PBMCs, B-cell-depleted T cells, or T cells provided the cDNA or gDNA that made up the material.

Original handling: The assay estimated nucleated cells by amplifying reference gene primers. Only in-frame clones appear in the TCRdb table, and some are missing; sequencing was by immunoSEQ multiplex PCR. V and J calls and clone size are copied from that table; D and trimming were computed from the DNA. The sample shows fewer than 300,000 clones, roughly 80% of them seen only once. Looked up from germline, CDR1 is MNHNY and CDR2 is SVGAGI (reference sequence). The CDR3 totals 15 residues. Trimming shortened V by 6 bases and J by 9 bases, and 21 bases separated the two germline ends. This sequence was found in a human donor with COVID-19, enrolled during active disease. The donor label of this sample is uncertain. The chain carries TRBV6-6 and TRBJ2-1, with D possibly TRBD1 on 5 matching bases. The sequenced sample consisted of peripheral blood. In DNA form, the CDR3 reads TGTGCCAGCAGCACCCCCCGAAGGGGCGACGGTGAGCAGTTCTTC. Protein product: CASSTPRRGDGEQFF.